A single sample gave rise to the 19 T cell receptor beta chains below, sequenced in a study of regulatory T cells in long-lasting Graves disease. Construction of the TCR beta libraries employed iRepertoire HTBI primers in conjunction with Arm-PCR of CDR3 regions. TCRdb processed the multiplex PCR reads anew with MiXCR; each CDR3 protein has one entry. This repertoire shows 400,000 to 450,000 distinct CDR3 sequences, 23% found once; its top ten account for about a quarter. The sample's time point: persistent/refractory GD, antithyroid drugs over 5 years with positive TRAb. Scientists built the TCR library using RNA that was extracted from PBMCs. The source was peripheral blood mononuclear cells (PBMCs), collected when the disease was refractory, from a patient treated with antithyroid drugs. These receptors were obtained from a female donor with Graves disease.

This chain links TRBV5-5 with TRBJ2-2; 8 bases match TRBD2. Germline V gene data show CDR1 as SGHKS and CDR2 as YYEKEE (reference sequence). This CDR3 spans 15 amino acids. V lost 2 bases, J lost 5 bases, and 5 bases stayed unmatched. In nucleotides, the CDR3 is TGTGCCAGCAGCTTTCTCCTAGCGGGTACCGGGGAGCTGTTTTTT. Translation: CASSFLLAGTGELFF. The entire variable domain, with the rest obtained from reference TRBV5-5 and TRBJ2-2, is as follows: DAGVTQSPTHLIKTRGQQVTLRCSPISGHKSVSWYQQVLGQGPQFIFQYYEKEERGRGNFPDRFSARQFPNYSSELNVNALLLGDSALYLCASSFLLAGTGELFFGEGSRLTVL.

The J gene is TRBJ2-1, the V gene TRBV15, with 7 bases that match TRBD2. This CDR3 region has 14 residues. Germline V gene sequence: CDR1 LNHNV, CDR2 YYDKDF (reference sequence). Germline trimming cut 2 bases from V and 3 bases from J; bases unmatched to any gene: 1. CDR3: CATSRKRDYNEQFF. DNA of the CDR3: TGTGCCACCAGCAGAAAGCGGGACTACAATGAGCAGTTCTTC.

The J gene is TRBJ2-7, the V gene TRBV5-1; weak D call: TRBD2 (6 bases). Germline-derived CDR1 and CDR2 are SGHRS and YFSETQ. Trimming removed 4 bases from V and 0 bases from J, with 14 bases in between. The length of the CDR3 is 15 residues. The CDR3 is CASSPKVAASYEQYF. DNA of the CDR3: TGCGCCAGCAGCCCGAAGGTAGCGGCCTCCTACGAGCAGTACTTC.

V gene TRBV19 combines with J gene TRBJ1-6, with 8 bases lining up with TRBD1. After removal of 3 bases from V and 6 bases from J, the junction contained 4 bases not matched to a gene. The length of the CDR3 is 15 residues. Germline-derived CDR1 and CDR2 are LNHDA and SQIVND (reference sequence). As DNA, the CDR3 is TGTGCCAGTAGTATCGAGACAGGGGTTAATTCACCCCTCCACTTT. Its protein product is CASSIETGVNSPLHF.

The chain employs TRBV27 and TRBJ2-7; D might be TRBD2 (6 bases). The V gene lost 5 bases and the J gene lost 3 bases, with 14 bases spanning the gap. The CDR3 totals 14 residues. Germline lookup yields CDR1 MNHEY and CDR2 SMNVEV (reference sequence). CDR3 sequence: CASSHGGVGYEQYF. As DNA, the CDR3 is TGTGCCAGCAGTCACGGGGGAGTGGGCTACGAGCAGTACTTC.

In DNA, the CDR3 is TGCAGCGTTGATGGACAGATGGAGACCCAGTACTTC. This gives the protein CSVDGQMETQYF. The chain uses TRBV29-1 and TRBJ2-5; maybe TRBD1 (6 bases). V dropped 3 bases and J dropped 5 bases, with 10 bases sitting between them. CDR1 and CDR2 (germline): SQVTM, ANQGSEA. The length of the CDR3 is 12 residues.

This clonotype was counted ten times or more. The chain couples TRBV12-3 or TRBV12-4 to TRBJ1-4; 7 positions match TRBD1. This CDR3 contains 13 residues. The junction had 5 bases not matched to a gene; V was cut back by 6 bases and J by 7 bases. CDR3: CASRTGSSEKLFF. Written as DNA, the CDR3 is TGTGCCAGCAGGACAGGGAGTAGTGAAAAACTGTTTTTT.

The gene calls are TRBV15 and TRBJ1-1, with 8 bases matching TRBD1. Germline V gene lookup returns CDR1 LNHNV and CDR2 YYDKDF (reference sequence). The CDR3 extends over 16 amino acids. V shed 1 base and J 1 base; nucleotides not matched to a gene: 5. The CDR3 sequence is CATSRAVGTGNTEAFF. Written as DNA, the CDR3 is TGTGCCACCAGCAGAGCCGTTGGGACAGGGAACACTGAAGCTTTCTTT.

This clonotype has only a few counts. The CDR3 region is CSVGQVSYEQYF. The DNA for the CDR3 is TGCAGCGTTGGACAGGTTTCCTACGAGCAGTACTTC. The rearrangement links TRBV29-1 to TRBJ2-7; the D gene is possibly TRBD1 (6 bases). The germline V gene encodes CDR1 SQVTM and CDR2 ANQGSEA. The CDR3 is 12 residues long. V was clipped by 4 bases and J by 1 base, with 8 bases between them.

The chain is built from TRBV7-2 and TRBJ1-5; no definite D call. Trimming shortened V by 2 bases and J by 1 base, and 12 bases separated the two germline ends. The germline V gene has CDR1 SGHTA and CDR2 FQGNSA. This CDR3 is built from 16 residues. In DNA form, the CDR3 reads TGTGCCAGCAGCTTAAGAGGCCAGTTAAGCAATCAGCCCCAGCATTTT. It specifies CASSLRGQLSNQPQHF.

This rearrangement joins TRBV29-1 to TRBJ1-4; 9 bases line up with TRBD1. Germline lookup yields CDR1 SQVTM and CDR2 ANQGSEA. The CDR3 is 17 amino acids. With 7 bases clipped from V and 2 bases from J, the junction kept 14 bases outside the gene matches. CDR3 DNA sequence: TGCAGCGCGGACCGGGACAGGGTCTTAGCGACTAATGAAAAACTGTTTTTT. It yields the protein CSADRDRVLATNEKLFF.

This chain uses TRBV7-8 with TRBJ2-5, with TRBD1 identical over 9 bases. The CDR3 spans 17 residues. Germline CDR1 reads SGHVS; CDR2 reads FQNEAQ. Trimming took 3 bases from V and 0 from J; bases not matched to a gene: 8. Written as DNA, the CDR3 is TGTGCCAGCAGCTTCACCCGGACAGGGGATTACCAAGAGACCCAGTACTTC. Translation: CASSFTRTGDYQETQYF.

This chain uses TRBV7-9 with TRBJ2-6; D call uncertain. Germline V gene sequence: CDR1 SEHNR, CDR2 FQNEAQ (reference sequence). This CDR3 spans 15 amino acids. V was clipped by 6 bases and J by 1 base, with 10 bases between them. The CDR3 reads CASRPTESGANVLTF. The CDR3 DNA sequence: TGTGCCAGCAGACCTACAGAGTCTGGGGCCAACGTCCTGACTTTC.

There are many counts of this clonotype. This chain joins TRBV28 and TRBJ2-7; TRBD1 aligns across 7 bases. There are 14 residues in the CDR3. Germline CDR1 reads MDHEN; CDR2 reads SYDVKM. Unmatched junction bases numbered 7, after V lost 3 bases and J lost 5 bases. The CDR3 bases are TGTGCCAGCAGTTTTTCTACAGGACAGGACGAGCAGTACTTC. Protein sequence: CASSFSTGQDEQYF.

This clonotype was counted many times. The chain combines TRBV28 with TRBJ1-5; TRBD1 might be the D (5 bases). The CDR3 is 14 residues long. Germline CDR1 MDHEN, CDR2 SYDVKM. Trimming shortened V by 1 base and J by 7 bases, and 11 bases separated the two germline ends. The CDR3 loop reads CASSLLVQGQPQHF. CDR3 in DNA: TGTGCCAGCAGTTTATTAGTGCAGGGCCAGCCCCAGCATTTT.

This clonotype came up once. A much larger clone lies one base from this, so it may be a read error. The chain recombines TRBV7-2 with TRBJ2-5; 7 bases are a match to TRBD1. CDR3 length: 14 residues. Germline-derived CDR1 and CDR2 are SGHTA and FQGNSA. V lost 5 bases to trimming and J lost 8 bases; unmatched junction nucleotides: 11. The CDR3, as DNA: TGTGCCAGCAGCCTCGAGGGGGCACCCGAAACCCAGTACTTC. Translation: CASSLEGAPETQYF. The full variable domain, in which reference TRBV7-2 and TRBJ2-5 provide the parts outside the CDR3, is GAGVSQSPSNKVTEKGKDVELRCDPISGHTALYWYRQSLGQGLEFLIYFQGNSAPDKSGLPSDRFSAERTGGSVSTLTIQRTQQEDSAVYLCASSLEGAPETQYFGPGTRLLVL.

Only a few counts were recorded for this clonotype. The chain is built from TRBV5-1 and TRBJ2-7; 8 nucleotides align to TRBD1. CDR3 length equals 14 residues. The trim removed 5 bases at V and 0 bases at J, leaving 4 bases unmatched. The germline V gene encodes CDR1 SGHRS and CDR2 YFSETQ. CDR3 bases: TGCGCCAGCAGGAAGACAGGGGACTCCTACGAGCAGTACTTC. Translation gives CASRKTGDSYEQYF.

This clonotype was observed at least ten times. The gene calls are TRBV7-2 and TRBJ2-5; D may correspond to TRBD1 or TRBD2 (5 bases each). Trimming shortened V by 4 bases and J by 0 bases, and 15 bases separated the two germline ends. The CDR3 is 16 residues long. Germline V gives CDR1 SGHTA, CDR2 FQGNSA. The CDR3 nucleotides read TGTGCCAGCAGCTCAACCTGGGACCGAGACCAAGAGACCCAGTACTTC. Protein product: CASSSTWDRDQETQYF.

This clonotype occurred a few times. V gene TRBV13 combines with J gene TRBJ1-1, with D unresolved. V was cut by 1 base and J by 2 bases, with 8 bases left in between. Germline lookup yields CDR1 PRHDT and CDR2 FYEKMQ (reference sequence). The CDR3 totals 14 residues. CDR3: CASSLVLGNTEAFF. The CDR3 nucleotides are TGTGCCAGCAGCTTAGTGTTAGGAAACACTGAAGCTTTCTTT.